The entry below describes one T cell receptor beta chain. What it binds is unknown. V lost 2 bases and J 6 bases, leaving 7 bases between the germline ends. The germline gives CDR1 SGHRS, CDR2 YFSETQ. This CDR3 has 12 amino acids. The sample belongs to a study of OX40 agonist ivuxolimab in advanced cancers. Study details: A mean age of roughly 60 years, range about 20 to 79, was recorded, and roughly 80% were male. In three patients, partial responses were observed, one with hepatocellular carcinoma and two with cutaneous melanoma.

Assay used: immunoSEQ multiplex PCR; TCRdb lists only in-frame clones, some missing. In the table there are about 48,000 clones, around 85% of which are singletons. Study-wide results and caveats: Near-lowest levels of clonal expansion characterized partial responders at 0.1-3.0 mg/kg.

Sequencing was performed on CD4+ or CD8+ T cells sorted from blood, taken in a trial of the OX40 agonist ivuxolimab. The source of this sequence is an adult with an advanced solid tumor such as melanoma, head and neck, liver or kidney cancer. The chain is built from TRBV5-1 and TRBJ2-3, with D maybe TRBD2 (5 bases). The DNA of the CDR3 is TGCGCCAGCAGCTTAACTAGGGATACGCAGTATTTT. Protein: CASSLTRDTQYF.